These T cell receptor beta chains were read from a single sample in a study of cytomegalovirus exposure and HLA in healthy donors. The repertoire was sequenced with immunoSEQ multiplex PCR; TCRdb's copy has only in-frame clones and lacks some. This repertoire shows around 130,000 clones, 84% found once; its top ten account for less than 3.5%. Sequenced: PBMCs. The receptors were gathered from a man in his fifties in good health and CMV-seronegative. Each CDR3 is given with its conserved first and last residue. The D gene is left open where the match is weak. Size tells how often a clone was seen (once, few, many) or the class of an expanded clone, and some rows leave it out.

V	size	D	J	CDR3	DNA
TRBV7-9	.	TRBD2	TRBJ2-5	CASSRTGGETQYF	TGTGCCAGCAGCCGGACGGGGGGGGAGACCCAGTACTTC
TRBV5-5	.	TRBD1	TRBJ1-2	CASSPGTGYGYTF	TGTGCCAGCAGCCCGGGGACAGGCTATGGCTACACCTTC
TRBV10-2	.	.	TRBJ1-6	CASSEVRNSPLHF	TGCGCCAGCAGTGAGGTCAGAAATTCACCCCTCCACTTT
TRBV19	.	.	TRBJ1-1	CASSTMDSPETEAFF	TGTGCCAGTAGTACTATGGACAGCCCGGAGACTGAAGCTTTCTTT
TRBV7-8	once	TRBD1	TRBJ2-1	CASSLERDRVDNEQFF	TGTGCCAGCAGCTTAGAGCGGGACAGGGTTGACAATGAGCAGTTCTTC
TRBV9	.	TRBD1	TRBJ1-6	CASSVGQGQGSYNSPLHF	TGTGCCAGCAGCGTCGGACAGGGGCAGGGCTCCTATAATTCACCCCTCCACTTT
TRBV5-1	.	.	TRBJ2-5	CASSLDYQETQYF	TGCGCCAGCAGCCTAGATTACCAAGAGACCCAGTACTTC
TRBV5-4	.	TRBD1	TRBJ1-3	CASSTDRGENTIYF	TGTGCCAGCAGCACGGACAGGGGTGAAAACACCATATATTTT
TRBV5-1	.	.	TRBJ1-2	CASSLAGIGGYTF	TGCGCCAGCAGCTTGGCAGGGATAGGAGGCTACACCTTC
TRBV5-6	.	.	TRBJ1-2	CASSLGQNYGYTF	TGTGCCAGCAGCTTGGGACAGAACTATGGCTACACCTTC
TRBV5-4	few	TRBD2	TRBJ2-2	CASSSPTSGGAANTGELFF	TGTGCCAGCAGCTCGCCGACTAGCGGGGGGGCGGCGAACACCGGGGAGCTGTTTTTT
TRBV7-8	.	TRBD1	TRBJ2-5	CASSPETGDPETQYF	TGTGCCAGCAGCCCGGAGACAGGGGACCCAGAGACCCAGTACTTC
TRBV7-3	.	TRBD1	TRBJ1-6	CASSLTGDGNSPLHF	TGTGCCAGCAGCTTGACAGGGGACGGTAATTCACCCCTCCACTTT
TRBV4-1	.	.	TRBJ2-1	CASSPRGGRGIYNEQFF	TGCGCCAGCAGCCCAAGGGGGGGTAGGGGGATTTACAATGAGCAGTTCTTC
TRBV5-3	few	.	TRBJ2-6	CARSHGTQRTEGSGANVLTF	TGTGCCAGAAGCCACGGGACACAGAGGACCGAGGGCTCTGGGGCCAACGTCCTGACTTTC
TRBV29-1	.	TRBD1	TRBJ2-7	CSVDFVGQEGHEQYF	TGCAGCGTTGATTTTGTAGGACAGGAAGGCCACGAGCAGTACTTC
TRBV7-9	.	TRBD1	TRBJ2-7	CASSLNRQGAYEQYF	TGTGCCAGCAGCTTAAACCGACAGGGGGCCTACGAGCAGTACTTC
TRBV19	.	.	TRBJ1-1	CASSIPPLRGNTEAFF	TGTGCCAGTAGTATCCCCCCCCTGCGAGGGAACACTGAAGCTTTCTTT
TRBV6-5	.	TRBD1	TRBJ1-2	CASSTNEDRVYTF	TGTGCCAGCAGTACTAATGAGGACAGGGTCTACACCTTC
TRBV6-5	.	.	TRBJ1-4	CASSYGGGNREKLFF	TGTGCCAGCAGTTACGGGGGGGGTAATAGGGAAAAACTGTTTTTT
TRBV5-6	.	TRBD1	TRBJ2-7	CASSPGQGYRQQYF	TGTGCCAGCAGCCCGGGACAGGGGTATCGTCAGCAGTACTTC
TRBV5-5	.	TRBD1	TRBJ1-5	CASSFGYRDSIGQPQHF	TGTGCCAGCAGCTTTGGCTACCGGGACAGCATAGGTCAGCCCCAGCATTTT
TRBV29-1	.	.	TRBJ2-2	CSGGDSGELFF	TGCAGCGGGGGGGATAGCGGGGAGCTGTTTTTT
TRBV5-1	.	.	TRBJ1-1	CASSLALNTEAFF	TGCGCCAGCAGCTTAGCCTTGAACACTGAAGCTTTCTTT
TRBV5-5	.	.	TRBJ1-1	CASSFLTENTEAFF	TGTGCCAGCAGCTTTCTGACAGAGAACACTGAAGCTTTCTTT
TRBV13	.	TRBD1	TRBJ1-1	CASSSRDRAAFF	TGTGCCAGCAGCTCCCGGGACAGGGCAGCTTTCTTT
TRBV27	.	TRBD2	TRBJ2-7	CASSGGPSYEQYF	TGTGCCTCAAGCGGGGGGCCTTCCTACGAGCAGTACTTC
TRBV13	.	.	TRBJ1-1	CASSDRGTANTEAFF	TGTGCCAGCAGCGACCGCGGGACGGCAAACACTGAAGCTTTCTTT
TRBV7-3	.	.	TRBJ1-1	CASSSGGGGSAFF	TGTGCCAGCAGCTCAGGCGGGGGGGGGTCAGCTTTCTTT
TRBV6-5	.	TRBD1	TRBJ1-6	CATATGWNSPLHF	TGTGCCACTGCGACAGGGTGGAATTCACCCCTCCACTTT
TRBV2	once	.	TRBJ1-6	CASSEGSGTTYTPLHF	TGTGCCAGCAGTGAGGGGAGCGGGACAACGTATACACCCCTCCACTTT
TRBV7-8	.	.	TRBJ1-4	CASSIGGGGSGEKLFF	TGTGCCAGCAGCATAGGGGGTGGGGGGTCTGGTGAAAAACTGTTTTTT
TRBV6-6	.	TRBD1	TRBJ2-4	CASSSTGTGNIQYF	TGTGCCAGCAGTTCCACCGGGACAGGGAACATTCAGTACTTC
TRBV5-6	.	TRBD1	TRBJ1-2	CASNLARTGGLRDGYTF	TGTGCCAGCAACTTGGCCAGGACAGGGGGCTTACGGGATGGCTACACCTTC
TRBV13	few	.	TRBJ2-1	CASSFGLRGNEQFF	TGTGCCAGCAGCTTCGGACTTAGAGGCAATGAGCAGTTCTTC
TRBV5-4	.	.	TRBJ1-1	CASNRGGARNTEAFF	TGTGCCAGCAACCGGGGGGGCGCCAGGAACACTGAAGCTTTCTTT
TRBV2	.	TRBD1	TRBJ1-5	CASGTDRDQPQHF	TGTGCCAGCGGAACGGACAGGGATCAGCCCCAGCATTTT
TRBV5-1	.	TRBD2	TRBJ2-7	CASSLGGLAVYEQYF	TGCGCCAGCAGCTTGGGAGGACTAGCGGTATACGAGCAGTACTTC
TRBV7-9	.	.	TRBJ1-3	CASRPEMGGALSGNTIYF	TGTGCCAGCAGGCCCGAGATGGGGGGGGCCCTCTCTGGAAACACCATATATTTT
TRBV11-1	.	.	TRBJ1-1	CASSLGTEKAFF	TGTGCCAGCAGCTTAGGAACAGAAAAAGCTTTCTTT